Below, one TCR beta chain is given with its context. J was trimmed by 0 bases and V by 7 bases; bases with no gene match: 0. This CDR3 is 13 amino acids long. Participant age was about 18 to 89 years, and participants resided in roughly 25 US areas. Two negative PCRs, clearance, or symptom resolution were required of recovered Cohort 3 donors. The record originates from a study of blood T cell repertoires in COVID-19. TCRdb keeps only in-frame clones here, not all; method: immunoSEQ multiplex PCR. The top ten hold 1.5% to 2% of the sample, which has roughly 280,000 clones, 89% seen once. J is TRBJ2-1 and V is TRBV12-3 or TRBV12-4, with 7 bases aligning to TRBD2. This sequence originates from a woman aged 60-75 years who had recovered from COVID-19. The sequencing sample was made of PBMCs or T cells enriched from blood (not recorded which). This CDR3 is CASTGGSYNEQFF. The CDR3, as DNA: TGTGCCAGCACGGGGGGCTCCTACAATGAGCAGTTCTTC.